Detailed here is one T cell receptor beta chain. Trimming took 4 bases from V and 3 from J, leaving 12 bases between them. The germline V gene encodes CDR1 SEHNR and CDR2 FQNEAQ (reference sequence). This CDR3 contains 14 residues. The data were obtained in a study of T cell changes during pregnancy in multiple sclerosis. Measured with immunoSEQ multiplex PCR; TCRdb has only the in-frame clones, and not every one. The repertoire holds under 50,000 clones, with roughly 90% as singletons. The specimen was CD8+ T cells from peripheral blood mononuclear cells, collected in the second trimester of pregnancy. The chain has TRBV7-9 and TRBJ1-1, with D tentatively TRBD1 (6 bases). This clonotype originated in a female donor with multiple sclerosis, enrolled in a pregnancy study. CDR3 protein: CASSSMDSYTEAFF. The CDR3 DNA reads TGTGCCAGCAGCTCTATGGACAGCTACACTGAAGCTTTCTTT.